The 5 T cell receptor beta chains in this list originate from one sample, sequenced in a study of CDR3 diversity in severe acne. TCRdb re-derived calls from the PCR reads in MiXCR, one entry per CDR3 protein. The profile shows roughly 79,000 distinct CDR3 sequences, around 50% of them singletons. Sequencing was done on a sample of blood. The receptors stem from a male donor with severe acne vulgaris.

The chain couples TRBV28 to TRBJ2-3; D not resolved. Germline loops: CDR1 MDHEN, CDR2 SYDVKM. Trimming cost V 2 bases and J 3 bases, with 6 bases left between them. The CDR3 spans 13 residues. CDR3 loop: CASSLGETDTQYF. Here the CDR3 DNA reads TGTGCCAGCAGTTTAGGGGAAACAGATACGCAGTATTTT.

This rearrangement joins TRBV12-3 or TRBV12-4 to TRBJ2-5, with 9 bases lining up with TRBD2. The CDR3 extends over 15 amino acids. Germline trimming cut 5 bases from V and 0 bases from J; bases unmatched to any gene: 4. CDR3 DNA sequence: TGTGCCAGCAGTGCTAGCGGGGCCAACCAAGAGACCCAGTACTTC. Protein sequence: CASSASGANQETQYF.

The table lists this clonotype with a few counts. This chain links TRBV5-1 with TRBJ2-7, with 16 nucleotides matching TRBD2. Unmatched junction bases numbered 5, after V lost 7 bases and J lost 7 bases. The CDR3 length is 14 residues. Per germline, CDR1 SGHRS and CDR2 YFSETQ. CDR3 sequence (DNA): TGCGCCAGCTCCGGGACTAGCGGGAGGGGTGAGCAGTACTTC. It is translated as CASSGTSGRGEQYF.

Remarks on this clonotype: Germline and junction disagree at one end, which may indicate a read error. V usage is TRBV10-3 and J usage is TRBJ1-1; possibly TRBD1 for D (5 bases). This CDR3 contains 13 residues. Germline V gene lookup returns CDR1 ENHRY and CDR2 SYGVKD. The CDR3 region has the DNA TGTGCCAGCAGTTTAGTGCCGGGGGTGGAAGCTTTCTTT. It codes for CASSLVPGVEAFF.

The J gene is TRBJ1-1, the V gene TRBV14; D is unclear. Germline-derived CDR1 and CDR2 are SGHDN and FVKESK. CDR3 size: 13 residues. Trimming took 0 bases from V and 5 from J, leaving 7 bases between them. As DNA, the CDR3 is TGTGCCAGCAGCCAAGAACTGGAGACTGAAGCTTTCTTT. This encodes CASSQELETEAFF. The whole variable domain, remainder taken from reference TRBV14 and TRBJ1-1, is EAGVTQFPSHSVIEKGQTVTLRCDPISGHDNLYWYRRVMGKEIKFLLHFVKESKQDESGMPNNRFLAERTGGTYSTLKVQPAELEDSGVYFCASSQELETEAFFGQGTRLTVV.